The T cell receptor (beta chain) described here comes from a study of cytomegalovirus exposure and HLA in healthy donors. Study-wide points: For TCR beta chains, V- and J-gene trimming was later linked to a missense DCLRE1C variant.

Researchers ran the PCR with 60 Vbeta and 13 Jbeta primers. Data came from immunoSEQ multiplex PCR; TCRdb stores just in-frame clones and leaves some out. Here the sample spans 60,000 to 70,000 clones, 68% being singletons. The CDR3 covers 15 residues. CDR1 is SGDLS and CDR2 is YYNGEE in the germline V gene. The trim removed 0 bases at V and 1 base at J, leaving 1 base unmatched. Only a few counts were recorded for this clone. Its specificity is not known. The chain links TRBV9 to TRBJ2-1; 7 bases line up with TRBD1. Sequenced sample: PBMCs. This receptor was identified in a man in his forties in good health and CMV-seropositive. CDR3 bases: TGTGCCAGCAGCGTAGGCAGGGGGTCCTACAATGAGCAGTTCTTC. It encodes CASSVGRGSYNEQFF.